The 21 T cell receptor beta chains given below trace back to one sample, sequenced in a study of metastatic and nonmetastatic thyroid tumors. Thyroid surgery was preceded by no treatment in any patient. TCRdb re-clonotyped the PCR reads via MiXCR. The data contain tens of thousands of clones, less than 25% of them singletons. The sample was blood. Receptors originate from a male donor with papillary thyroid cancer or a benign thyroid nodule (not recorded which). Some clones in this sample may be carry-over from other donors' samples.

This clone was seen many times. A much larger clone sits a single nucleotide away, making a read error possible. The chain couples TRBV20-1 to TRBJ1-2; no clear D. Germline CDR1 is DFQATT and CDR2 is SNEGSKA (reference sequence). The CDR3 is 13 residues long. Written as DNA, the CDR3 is TGCAGGGCTAGAGATCTATCAAGCAGGCGTTTAACCTTC. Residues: CRARDLSSRRLTF.

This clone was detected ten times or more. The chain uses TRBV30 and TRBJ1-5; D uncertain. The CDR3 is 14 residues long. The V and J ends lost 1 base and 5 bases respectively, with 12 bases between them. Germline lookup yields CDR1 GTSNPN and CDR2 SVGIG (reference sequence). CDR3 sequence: CAWSAGGLDQPQHF. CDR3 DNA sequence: TGTGCCTGGAGTGCAGGAGGGCTCGATCAGCCCCAGCATTTT.

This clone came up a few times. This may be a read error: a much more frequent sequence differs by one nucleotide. This CDR3 is CASTLGTNEKLFF. Here the CDR3 DNA reads TGTGCCAGCACCCTAGGGACTAATGAAAAACTGTTTTTT. This sequence joins TRBV2 and TRBJ1-4; D call uncertain. V was shortened by 7 bases and J by 2 bases, with 8 bases between the two germline ends. The CDR3 is 13 residues long. Germline-derived CDR1 and CDR2 are SNHLY and FYNNEI.

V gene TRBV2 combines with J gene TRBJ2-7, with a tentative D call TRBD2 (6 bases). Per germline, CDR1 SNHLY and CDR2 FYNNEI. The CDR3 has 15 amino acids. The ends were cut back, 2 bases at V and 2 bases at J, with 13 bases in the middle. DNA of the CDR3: TGTGCCAGCAGTGAACGGGACTCGGCTACCTACGAGCAGTACTTC. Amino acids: CASSERDSATYEQYF.

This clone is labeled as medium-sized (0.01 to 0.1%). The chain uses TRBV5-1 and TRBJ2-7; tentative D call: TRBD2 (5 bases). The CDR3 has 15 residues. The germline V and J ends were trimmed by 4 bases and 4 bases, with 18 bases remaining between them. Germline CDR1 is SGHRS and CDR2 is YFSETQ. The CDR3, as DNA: TGCGCCAGCAGCCTTACGGACGGGGTTAGTTACGAGCAGTACTTC. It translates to CASSLTDGVSYEQYF.

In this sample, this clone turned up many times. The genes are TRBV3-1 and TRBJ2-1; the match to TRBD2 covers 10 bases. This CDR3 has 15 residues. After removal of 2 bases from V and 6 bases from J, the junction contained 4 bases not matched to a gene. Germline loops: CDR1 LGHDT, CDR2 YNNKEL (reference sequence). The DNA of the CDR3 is TGTGCCAGCAGCCAATGGGCTAGCGGGGGCAATGAGCAGTTCTTC. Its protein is CASSQWASGGNEQFF.

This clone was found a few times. DNA for the CDR3: TGCGCCAGCAGCCGATTTCAGGGGGCTGCAGAATCCTACGAGCAGTACTTC. This encodes CASSRFQGAAESYEQYF. V usage is TRBV5-1 and J usage is TRBJ2-7, with 8 bases that match TRBD1. Germline V gene sequence: CDR1 SGHRS, CDR2 YFSETQ. The CDR3 sequence is 17 residues long. With 4 bases clipped from V and 1 base from J, the junction kept 13 bases outside the gene matches.

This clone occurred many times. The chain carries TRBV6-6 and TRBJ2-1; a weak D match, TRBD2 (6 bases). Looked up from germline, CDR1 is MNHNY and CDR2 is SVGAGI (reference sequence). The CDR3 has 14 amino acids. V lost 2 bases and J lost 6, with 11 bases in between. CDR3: CASSYTGDGNEQFF. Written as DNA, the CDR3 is TGTGCCAGCAGTTACACGGGAGACGGCAATGAGCAGTTCTTC.

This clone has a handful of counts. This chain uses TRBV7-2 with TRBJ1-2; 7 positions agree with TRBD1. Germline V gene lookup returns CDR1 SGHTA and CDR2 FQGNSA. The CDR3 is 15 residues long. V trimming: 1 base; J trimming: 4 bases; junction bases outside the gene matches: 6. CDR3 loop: CASSLVRGLGYGYTF. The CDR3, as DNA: TGTGCCAGCAGCTTAGTTAGGGGGCTCGGCTATGGCTACACCTTC.

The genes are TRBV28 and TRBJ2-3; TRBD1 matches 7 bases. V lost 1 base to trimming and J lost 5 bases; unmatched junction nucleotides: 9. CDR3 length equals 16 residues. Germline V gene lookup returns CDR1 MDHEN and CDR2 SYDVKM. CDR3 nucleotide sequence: TGTGCCAGCAGTTTATCGTGGAAGACAGGGCAAGATACGCAGTATTTT. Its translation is CASSLSWKTGQDTQYF.

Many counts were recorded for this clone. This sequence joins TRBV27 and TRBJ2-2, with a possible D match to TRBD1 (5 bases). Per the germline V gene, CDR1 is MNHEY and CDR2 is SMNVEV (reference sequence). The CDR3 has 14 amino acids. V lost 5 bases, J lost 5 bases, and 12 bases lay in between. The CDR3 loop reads CASSALQGTGELFF. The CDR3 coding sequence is TGTGCCAGCAGTGCCCTTCAGGGTACCGGGGAGCTGTTTTTT.

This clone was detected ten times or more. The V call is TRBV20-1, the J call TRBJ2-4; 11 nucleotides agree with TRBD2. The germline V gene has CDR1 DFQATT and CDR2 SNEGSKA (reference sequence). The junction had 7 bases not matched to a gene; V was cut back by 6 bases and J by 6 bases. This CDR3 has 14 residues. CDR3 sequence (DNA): TGCAGTGCGTCGATTAGCGGGGGGGGAAACATTCAGTACTTC. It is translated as CSASISGGGNIQYF.

The CDR3 is CASSLNNYGYTF. The CDR3 nucleotides read TGTGCCAGCAGTTTGAATAACTATGGCTACACCTTC. The J gene is TRBJ1-2, the V gene TRBV12-3 or TRBV12-4; D is uncertain. This CDR3 is built from 12 residues. With 3 bases removed from V and 1 base from J, the gap between germline ends came to 3 bases.

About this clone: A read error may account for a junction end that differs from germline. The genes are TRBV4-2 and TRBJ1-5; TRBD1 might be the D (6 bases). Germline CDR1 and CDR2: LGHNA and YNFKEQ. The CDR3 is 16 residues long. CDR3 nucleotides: TGTACCAGCAGCCAGAGAGGGGGTACTCGTGGTCAGCCCCAGCATTTT. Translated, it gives CTSSQRGGTRGQPQHF.

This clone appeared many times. DNA of the CDR3: TGTGCCAGCAGTTTACGTGGGCCCTCTGGAGCTTTCTTT. Amino acid sequence: CASSLRGPSGAFF. This chain uses TRBV6-1 with TRBJ1-1; D remains ambiguous. The CDR3 extends over 13 amino acids. Trimming took 5 bases from V and 10 from J, leaving 17 bases between them. The germline gives CDR1 MNHNS, CDR2 SASEGT.

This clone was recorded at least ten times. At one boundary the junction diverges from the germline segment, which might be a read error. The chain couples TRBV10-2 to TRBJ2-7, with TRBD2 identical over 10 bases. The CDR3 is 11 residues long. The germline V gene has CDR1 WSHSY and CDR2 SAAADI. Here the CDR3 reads CASAGPSGGNF. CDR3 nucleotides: TGCGCCAGCGCCGGCCCTAGCGGGGGAAACTTC.

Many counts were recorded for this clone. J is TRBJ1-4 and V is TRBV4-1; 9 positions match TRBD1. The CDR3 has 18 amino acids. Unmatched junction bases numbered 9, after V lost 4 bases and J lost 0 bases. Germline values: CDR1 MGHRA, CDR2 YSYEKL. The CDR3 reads CASSLKPGQGATNEKLFF. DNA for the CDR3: TGCGCCAGCAGCCTTAAACCGGGACAGGGAGCAACTAATGAAAAACTGTTTTTT.

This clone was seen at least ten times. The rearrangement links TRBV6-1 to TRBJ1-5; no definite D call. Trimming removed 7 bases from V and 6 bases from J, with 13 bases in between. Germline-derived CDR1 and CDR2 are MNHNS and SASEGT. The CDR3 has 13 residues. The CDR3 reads CASKPGVFQPQHF. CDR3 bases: TGTGCCAGCAAGCCTGGGGTGTTTCAGCCCCAGCATTTT.

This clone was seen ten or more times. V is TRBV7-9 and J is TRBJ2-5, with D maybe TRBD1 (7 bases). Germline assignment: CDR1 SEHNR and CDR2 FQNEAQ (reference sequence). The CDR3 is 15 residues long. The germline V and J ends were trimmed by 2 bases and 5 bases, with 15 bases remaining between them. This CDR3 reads CASSLRGGGWETQYF. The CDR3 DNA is TGTGCCAGCAGCTTACGCGGAGGGGGCTGGGAGACCCAGTACTTC.

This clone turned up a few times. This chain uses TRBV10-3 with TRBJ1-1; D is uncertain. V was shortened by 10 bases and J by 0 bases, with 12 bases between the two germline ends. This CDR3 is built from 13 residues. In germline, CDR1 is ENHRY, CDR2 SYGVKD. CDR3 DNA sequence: TGTGCCACGGGTGGGGTCATGAACACTGAAGCTTTCTTT. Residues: CATGGVMNTEAFF.

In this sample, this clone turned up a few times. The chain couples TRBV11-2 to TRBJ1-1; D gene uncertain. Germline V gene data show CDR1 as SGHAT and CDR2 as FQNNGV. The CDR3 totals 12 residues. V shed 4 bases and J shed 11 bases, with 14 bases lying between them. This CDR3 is CASSSPTGMAFF. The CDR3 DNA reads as TGTGCCAGCAGCTCACCCACGGGTATGGCTTTCTTT. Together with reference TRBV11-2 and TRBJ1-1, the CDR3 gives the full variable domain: EAGVAQSPRYKIIEKRQSVAFWCNPISGHATLYWYQQILGQGPKLLIQFQNNGVVDDSQLPKDRFSAERLKGVDSTLKIQPAKLEDSAVYLCASSSPTGMAFFGQGTRLTVV.